The TCR beta chain under discussion was sequenced for a study of T cell repertoires in cytomegalovirus infection. Study conclusions and caveats: HLA-C-restricted CMV-specific TCR beta clonotypes were dominant in the ex vivo response.

A remark on this clonotype: Its antigen is still unknown.

TCRdb processed the reads anew with MiXCR; each CDR3 protein has one entry. The sample includes 740,000 or so distinct CDR3 sequences, 35% to 45% of them seen just once. The CDR3 extends over 13 amino acids. CDR1 is MNHEY, CDR2 SMNVEV, per germline (reference sequence). Between the trimmed V and J ends, which lost 4 bases and 4 bases, there was a span of 10 bases. The material sequenced was PBMCs. The TCR comes from a human donor in good health (CMV status not recorded). Some clones in this sample may be carry-over from other donors' samples. V usage is TRBV27 and J usage is TRBJ1-2; possibly TRBD1 for D (5 bases). The CDR3 reads CASSSSGSYGYTF. CDR3 nucleotides: TGTGCCAGCAGTTCTTCAGGGAGCTATGGCTACACCTTC.